These 9 T cell receptor beta chains originate from one sample sequenced in a study of cytomegalovirus exposure and HLA in healthy donors. Data came from immunoSEQ multiplex PCR; TCRdb stores just in-frame clones and leaves some out. The repertoire holds roughly 56,000 clones, with roughly 90% as singletons. Sequencing used PBMCs. Source of these receptors: a woman younger than 45 in good health and CMV-seronegative.

The rearrangement joins TRBV27 to TRBJ2-6; 8 bases align to TRBD1. The V gene end was trimmed by 3 bases and the J gene end by 0 bases; junction bases not matched to a gene: 1. This CDR3 spans 16 amino acids. Germline CDR1 and CDR2: MNHEY and SMNVEV (reference sequence). CDR3 in DNA: TGTGCCAGCAGTTTTACAGGGGGCTCTGGGGCCAACGTCCTGACTTTC. Protein product: CASSFTGGSGANVLTF.

The genes are TRBV27 and TRBJ2-1, with 9 bases matching TRBD2. The CDR3 is 15 residues long. The V segment lost 6 bases and the J segment 6 bases; nucleotides outside the gene matches: 9. From germline, CDR1 is MNHEY and CDR2 SMNVEV (reference sequence). For the CDR3, the DNA is TGTGCCAGCAGCCCCGGGACTAGCATCGGCAATGAGCAGTTCTTC. Its translation is CASSPGTSIGNEQFF.

The table lists this clone with a few counts. V is TRBV29-1 and J is TRBJ1-5, with 8 bases fitting TRBD1. This CDR3 contains 13 residues. Trimming took 5 bases from V and 5 from J; bases not matched to a gene: 5. Germline lookup yields CDR1 SQVTM and CDR2 ANQGSEA. The CDR3 sequence is CSVWTGQYQPQHF. CDR3 nucleotide sequence: TGCAGCGTTTGGACAGGGCAGTATCAGCCCCAGCATTTT.

This clone was detected only a few times. This chain links TRBV5-1 with TRBJ2-7, with TRBD2 as a possible D gene (5 bases). Trimming cost V 4 bases and J 0 bases, with 8 bases left between them. CDR3 size: 13 residues. Germline V CDR1 and CDR2: SGHRS, YFSETQ. DNA for the CDR3: TGCGCCAGCAGCGAGAGCGGCTCCTACGAGCAGTACTTC. Translating it yields CASSESGSYEQYF. The full variable domain, in which reference TRBV5-1 and TRBJ2-7 provide the parts outside the CDR3, is KAGVTQTPRYLIKTRGQQVTLSCSPISGHRSVSWYQQTPGQGLQFLFEYFSETQRNKGNFPGRFSGRQFSNSRSEMNVSTLELGDSALYLCASSESGSYEQYFGPGTRLTVT.

This clone is a singleton in its sample. The rearrangement uses TRBV21-1 and TRBJ2-3; TRBD2, the table's D call, lacks a check against the DNA. TRBV21-1 is a pseudogene. CDR3 length equals 16 residues. The CDR3 region is CASRRLAGGEEDTQYF. The CDR3 coding sequence is TGTGCCAGCAGGCGACTAGCGGGAGGAGAAGAAGATACGCAGTATTTT.

The chain links TRBV11-2 to TRBJ2-5, with D maybe TRBD1 (6 bases). V dropped 4 bases and J dropped 2 bases, with 11 bases sitting between them. This CDR3 is built from 14 residues. Germline V gene sequence: CDR1 SGHAT, CDR2 FQNNGV. CDR3 sequence reads: CASSYIRGQETQYF. CDR3 DNA: TGTGCCAGCAGCTATATAAGGGGGCAAGAGACCCAGTACTTC. Full variable domain (remainder filled in from reference TRBV11-2 and TRBJ2-5): EAGVAQSPRYKIIEKRQSVAFWCNPISGHATLYWYQQILGQGPKLLIQFQNNGVVDDSQLPKDRFSAERLKGVDSTLKIQPAKLEDSAVYLCASSYIRGQETQYFGPGTRLLVL.

The V and J genes are TRBV21-1 and TRBJ2-4; the tabulated D call, TRBD1, remains unverified against the DNA. TRBV21-1 is shown as a pseudogene. This CDR3 has 17 amino acids. CDR3 coding DNA: TGTGCCAGCAGCATGGGCAGGGGGAATCTAGCCAAAAACATTCAGTACTTC. It encodes CASSMGRGNLAKNIQYF.

This chain connects TRBV29-1 to TRBJ2-3, with a possible D match to TRBD1 (5 bases). This CDR3 is built from 13 residues. Germline V gives CDR1 SQVTM, CDR2 ANQGSEA. V gave up 6 bases and J gave up 8 bases, with 18 bases separating them. The CDR3 loop reads CSVDSGSDATQYF. CDR3 bases: TGCAGCGTAGACTCAGGGTCAGATGCTACGCAGTATTTT.

The chain carries TRBV5-1 and TRBJ2-7, with a weak D call TRBD2 (6 bases). Looked up from germline, CDR1 is SGHRS and CDR2 is YFSETQ. Trimming took off 6 bases at V and 2 bases at J, with 15 bases between the two ends. The CDR3 length is 14 residues. The DNA of the CDR3 is TGCGCCAGCACTCCGGGACTGGGGGCCTACGAGCAGTACTTC. Encoded protein: CASTPGLGAYEQYF. Full variable domain (remainder filled in from reference TRBV5-1 and TRBJ2-7): KAGVTQTPRYLIKTRGQQVTLSCSPISGHRSVSWYQQTPGQGLQFLFEYFSETQRNKGNFPGRFSGRQFSNSRSEMNVSTLELGDSALYLCASTPGLGAYEQYFGPGTRLTVT.